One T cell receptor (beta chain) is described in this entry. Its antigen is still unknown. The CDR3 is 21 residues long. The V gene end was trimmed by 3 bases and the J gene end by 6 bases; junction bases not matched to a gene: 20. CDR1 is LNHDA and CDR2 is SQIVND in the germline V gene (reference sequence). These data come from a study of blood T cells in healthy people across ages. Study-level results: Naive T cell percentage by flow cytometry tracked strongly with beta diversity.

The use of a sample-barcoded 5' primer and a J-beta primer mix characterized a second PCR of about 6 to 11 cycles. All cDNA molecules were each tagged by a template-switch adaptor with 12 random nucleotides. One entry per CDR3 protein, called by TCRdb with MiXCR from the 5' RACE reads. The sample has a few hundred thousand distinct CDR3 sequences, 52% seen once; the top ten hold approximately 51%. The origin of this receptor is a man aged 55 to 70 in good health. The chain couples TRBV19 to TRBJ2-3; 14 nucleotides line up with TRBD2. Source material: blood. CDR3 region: CASSIKVRTDGTSGSLDTQYF. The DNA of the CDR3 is TGTGCCAGTAGTATTAAAGTTCGTACGGACGGGACTAGCGGGAGTTTGGATACGCAGTATTTT.